What follows are 18 T cell receptor beta chains derived from one specimen sequenced in a study of cytomegalovirus exposure and HLA in healthy donors. Assay: immunoSEQ multiplex PCR; the TCRdb copy retains only in-frame clones and omits some. Of 65,000 or so clones in the sample, approximately 90% were seen once. The sequenced sample consisted of PBMCs. These receptors were collected from a woman between 18 and 29 years old in good health and CMV-seronegative.

The rearrangement joins TRBV7-9 to TRBJ2-5; TRBD1 matches at 7 bases. V lost 4 bases, J lost 2 bases, and 7 bases stayed unmatched. CDR3 size: 15 residues. Germline assignment: CDR1 SEHNR and CDR2 FQNEAQ (reference sequence). CDR3 in DNA: TGTGCCAGCAGCTACGGCCCGGGACAGCAAGAGACCCAGTACTTC. As protein: CASSYGPGQQETQYF.

The chain combines TRBV7-3 with TRBJ2-7, with 8 positions matching TRBD1. Losses at the gene ends were 1 base for V and 5 bases for J; bases not matched to a gene: 7. The length of the CDR3 is 15 residues. Looked up from germline, CDR1 is SGHTA and CDR2 is FQGTGA. In DNA form, the CDR3 reads TGTGCCAGCAGCTTAATCAGGACAGGGTATAACGAGCAGTACTTC. It specifies CASSLIRTGYNEQYF.

V is TRBV7-9 and J is TRBJ1-1; D may be TRBD1 (5 bases). The germline CDR1 and CDR2 sequences are SEHNR and FQNEAQ (reference sequence). Between the trimmed V and J ends, which lost 5 bases and 2 bases, there was a span of 15 bases. This CDR3 comprises 15 residues. CDR3 nucleotides: TGTGCCAGCAGCCCAGCCCTTGACAGTAACACTGAAGCTTTCTTT. Amino acids: CASSPALDSNTEAFF.

V and J are TRBV5-8 and TRBJ2-1, with 8 bases matching TRBD1. The germline gives CDR1 SGHTS, CDR2 YDEGEE. This CDR3 has 15 residues. The J segment lost 8 bases and the V segment lost 2 bases, leaving 9 bases of the junction unmatched. The CDR3 DNA follows: TGTGCCAGCAGCTTTGGGACAGGTTTAATTGATGAGCAGTTCTTC. Its protein product is CASSFGTGLIDEQFF. Full variable domain (outside the CDR3, taken from reference TRBV5-8 and TRBJ2-1): EAGVTQSPTHLIKTRGQQATLRCSPISGHTSVYWYQQALGLGLQFLLWYDEGEERNRGNFPPRFSGRQFPNYSSELNVNALELEDSALYLCASSFGTGLIDEQFFGPGTRLTVL.

This chain uses TRBV6-5 with TRBJ2-7, with 9 nucleotides matching TRBD1. The V segment lost 1 base and the J segment 1 base; nucleotides outside the gene matches: 2. The CDR3 contains 15 residues. The germline CDR1 and CDR2 sequences are MNHEY and SVGAGI. The CDR3 reads CASSYFGTGSYEQYF. The CDR3 DNA sequence: TGTGCCAGCAGTTACTTTGGGACAGGGTCCTACGAGCAGTACTTC.

The J gene is TRBJ2-1, the V gene TRBV6-5; TRBD2 might be the D (7 bases). Germline V gives CDR1 MNHEY, CDR2 SVGAGI. V was shortened by 3 bases and J by 7 bases, with 16 bases between the two germline ends. This CDR3 has 15 residues. DNA for the CDR3: TGTGCCAGCAGTTATGGCGGGGGCCCTCGAAATGAGCAGTTCTTC. Amino acid sequence: CASSYGGGPRNEQFF.

V is TRBV28 and J is TRBJ1-2; 9 nucleotides align to TRBD1. CDR3 length: 14 residues. Trimming removed 4 bases from V and 2 bases from J; junction bases left unmatched: 2. The V gene's germline CDR1 is MDHEN and CDR2 SYDVKM. The CDR3 sequence is CASSSGQGNYGYTF. CDR3 nucleotide sequence: TGTGCCAGCAGTTCAGGACAGGGGAACTATGGCTACACCTTC.

The CDR3 spells CSERDTKNIQYF. The CDR3 bases are TGCAGCGAACGGGACACCAAAAACATTCAGTACTTC. The V gene is TRBV29-1, the J gene TRBJ2-4; a weak D match, TRBD1 (6 bases). The germline V and J ends were trimmed by 7 bases and 2 bases, with 9 bases remaining between them. CDR1 is SQVTM, CDR2 ANQGSEA, per germline. The CDR3 is made up of 12 amino acids.

J is TRBJ2-7 and V is TRBV5-1, with D tentatively TRBD2 (5 bases). Trimming took off 2 bases at V and 6 bases at J, with 15 bases between the two ends. CDR3 length: 14 residues. From germline, CDR1 is SGHRS and CDR2 YFSETQ. The CDR3 nucleotides read TGCGCCAGCAGCTTAGACCGGGGTTCGGGCGAGCAGTACTTC. It translates to CASSLDRGSGEQYF.

This sequence joins TRBV4-1 and TRBJ2-7; 9 bases match TRBD2. The germline V gene has CDR1 MGHRA and CDR2 YSYEKL. This CDR3 spans 15 amino acids. J gave up 4 bases and V 1 base, and 5 bases lay outside the gene matches. In nucleotides, the CDR3 is TGCGCCAGCAGCCAAGGGGAAGCGGGGGGTTACGAGCAGTACTTC. It specifies CASSQGEAGGYEQYF.

This chain uses TRBV4-1 with TRBJ2-3; 7 positions agree with TRBD1. The CDR3 is 15 amino acids. Trimming cost V 6 bases and J 0 bases; bases outside gene matches: 6. Germline V CDR1 and CDR2: MGHRA, YSYEKL. CDR3 sequence reads: CASSRGPVSTDTQYF. DNA for the CDR3: TGCGCCAGCAGTAGGGGGCCCGTAAGCACAGATACGCAGTATTTT.

The chain couples TRBV5-4 to TRBJ1-1; TRBD1 matches 9 bases. The CDR3 is made up of 14 amino acids. After removal of 4 bases from V and 7 bases from J, the junction contained 8 bases not matched to a gene. Germline V gene lookup returns CDR1 SGHNT and CDR2 YYREEE (reference sequence). The CDR3 here is CASSPSGQGNEAFF. The CDR3 region has the DNA TGTGCCAGCAGCCCGAGCGGACAGGGGAATGAAGCTTTCTTT. The full variable domain, completed using reference TRBV5-4 and TRBJ1-1, is ETGVTQSPTHLIKTRGQQVTLRCSSQSGHNTVSWYQQALGQGPQFIFQYYREEENGRGNFPPRFSGLQFPNYSSELNVNALELDDSALYLCASSPSGQGNEAFFGQGTRLTVV.

The rearrangement uses TRBV7-3 and TRBJ2-2, with TRBD2 identical over 7 bases. The V gene's germline CDR1 is SGHTA and CDR2 FQGTGA. The CDR3 length is 18 residues. V was clipped by 2 bases and J by 4 bases; unmatched bases: 13. Here the CDR3 DNA reads TGTGCCAGCAGCTTAGCGGGGGACCTTCGAGCGGCCACCGGGGAGCTGTTTTTT. Residues: CASSLAGDLRAATGELFF.

Notes on this clone: This specimen includes other DNA sequences encoding the same CDR3. This chain uses TRBV7-2 with TRBJ2-2; D gene uncertain. Trimming took off 3 bases at V and 8 bases at J, with 4 bases between the two ends. Germline V gene lookup returns CDR1 SGHTA and CDR2 FQGNSA. This CDR3 is built from 11 residues. The CDR3 coding sequence is TGTGCCAGCAGCTTCCGGGGGGAGCTGTTTTTT. This translates into CASSFRGELFF. Supplemented by reference TRBV7-2 and TRBJ2-2, the full variable domain reads GAGVSQSPSNKVTEKGKDVELRCDPISGHTALYWYRQSLGQGLEFLIYFQGNSAPDKSGLPSDRFSAERTGGSVSTLTIQRTQQEDSAVYLCASSFRGELFFGEGSRLTVL.

The genes are TRBV15 and TRBJ2-2, with D possibly being TRBD1 (6 bases). The CDR3 is made up of 15 amino acids. Germline V CDR1 and CDR2: LNHNV, YYDKDF (reference sequence). V gave up 8 bases and J gave up 0 bases, with 13 bases separating them. The CDR3 region is CATAGTYANTGELFF. CDR3 DNA sequence: TGTGCCACCGCCGGGACATACGCGAACACCGGGGAGCTGTTTTTT.

The chain joins TRBV4-2 to TRBJ1-5; 9 nucleotides match TRBD1. CDR1 is LGHNA, CDR2 YNFKEQ, per germline. The CDR3 is 15 residues long. Trimming removed 3 bases from V and 0 bases from J; junction bases left unmatched: 0. The CDR3, as DNA: TGTGCCAGCAGCCAGGACAGGGGTAGCAATCAGCCCCAGCATTTT. It codes for CASSQDRGSNQPQHF.

The V gene is TRBV27, the J gene TRBJ1-1, with a weak D call TRBD1 (6 bases). Between the trimmed V and J ends, which lost 5 bases and 3 bases, there was a span of 19 bases. Germline CDR1 reads MNHEY; CDR2 reads SMNVEV (reference sequence). The CDR3 contains 16 residues. CDR3 in DNA: TGTGCCAGCAGTCCCTTACTCAGGGGATGGGACACTGAAGCTTTCTTT. This codes for CASSPLLRGWDTEAFF.

Concerning this clone: One end of the junction fails to match germline, which may point to a read error. The rearrangement links TRBV7-2 to TRBJ2-3; a weak D match, TRBD1 (5 bases). The CDR3 runs 13 residues. Per the germline V gene, CDR1 is SGHTA and CDR2 is FQGNSA. The CDR3 region has the DNA TGTGCCAGCAGCTTAGTTGGGGCAGAGACGCAGTATTTT. The encoded protein is CASSLVGAETQYF. The whole variable domain, remainder taken from reference TRBV7-2 and TRBJ2-3, is GAGVSQSPSNKVTEKGKDVELRCDPISGHTALYWYRQSLGQGLEFLIYFQGNSAPDKSGLPSDRFSAERTGGSVSTLTIQRTQQEDSAVYLCASSLVGAETQYFGPGTRLTVL.